This TCR beta chain was profiled in a study of regulatory T cells in long-lasting Graves disease. Findings and caveats of the study: Reduced TCR diversity was observed in persistent Graves' patients versus newly diagnosed patients.

This clonotype was detected many times. Antigen: not known. The junction shows a germline mismatch at one end, possibly a read error. This CDR3 has 15 residues. The germline V gene encodes CDR1 SGHTA and CDR2 FQGTGA. Construction of the TCR beta libraries employed iRepertoire HTBI primers in conjunction with Arm-PCR of CDR3 regions. TCRdb fed the multiplex PCR reads into MiXCR, producing one record per CDR3 protein. This table holds roughly 500,000 distinct CDR3 sequences, around 15% found once. Time point in this sample: newly diagnosed GD, antithyroid drugs for less than 3 months. Making the TCR library involved RNA that had been extracted from PBMCs. The collection involved drawing approximately 9 milliliters of peripheral blood into EDTA tubes. These sequences were also reported in another study, on T cells in Graves' hyperthyroidism and ophthalmopathy. That report adds: Disease duration under 2 months; hyperthyroidism patients were aged 18 to 65.

The sample was peripheral blood mononuclear cells (PBMCs), taken at new diagnosis, from a patient treated with antithyroid drugs. The chain recombines TRBV7-3 with TRBJ1-1; D remains unclear. The TCR comes from a woman aged 50 to 60 with Graves disease. This chain's CDR3 is CASSLTADPNTEAFF. CDR3 DNA sequence: TGTGCCAGCAGTTTAACCGCCGACCCGAACACTGAAGCTTTCTTT. The whole variable domain, filled in from reference TRBV7-3 and TRBJ1-1, reads GAGVSQTPSNKVTEKGKYVELRCDPISGHTALYWYRQSLGQGPEFLIYFQGTGAADDSGLPNDRFFAVRPEGSVSTLKIQRTERGDSAVYLCASSLTADPNTEAFFGQGTRLTVV.